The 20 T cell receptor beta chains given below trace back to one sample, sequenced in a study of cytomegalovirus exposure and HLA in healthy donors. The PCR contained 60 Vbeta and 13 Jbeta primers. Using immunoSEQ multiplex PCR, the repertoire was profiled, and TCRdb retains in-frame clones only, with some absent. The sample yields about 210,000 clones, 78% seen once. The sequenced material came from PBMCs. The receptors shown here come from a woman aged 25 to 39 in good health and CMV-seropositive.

The CDR3 reads CASSWGGNSPLHF. The CDR3 region has the DNA TGTGCCAGTTCGTGGGGGGGTAATTCACCCCTCCACTTT. The gene calls are TRBV9 and TRBJ1-6; the D gene is possibly TRBD1 (5 bases). V lost 8 bases to trimming and J lost 6 bases, with 12 bases between them. Germline V gene sequence: CDR1 SGDLS, CDR2 YYNGEE. CDR3 length: 13 amino acids.

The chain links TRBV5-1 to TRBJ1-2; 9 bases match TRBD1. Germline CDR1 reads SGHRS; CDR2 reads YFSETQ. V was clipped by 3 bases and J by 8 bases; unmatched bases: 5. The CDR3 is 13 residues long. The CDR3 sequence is CASSSRDRVGYTF. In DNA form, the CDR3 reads TGCGCCAGCAGCTCCCGGGACAGGGTAGGCTACACCTTC.

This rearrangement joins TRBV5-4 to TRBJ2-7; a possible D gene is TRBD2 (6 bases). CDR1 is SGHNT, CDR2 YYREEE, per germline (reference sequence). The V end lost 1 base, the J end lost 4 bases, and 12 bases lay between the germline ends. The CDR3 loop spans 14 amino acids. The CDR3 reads CASSLSASAYEQYF. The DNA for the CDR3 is TGTGCCAGCAGCTTGTCGGCTAGCGCGTACGAGCAGTACTTC.

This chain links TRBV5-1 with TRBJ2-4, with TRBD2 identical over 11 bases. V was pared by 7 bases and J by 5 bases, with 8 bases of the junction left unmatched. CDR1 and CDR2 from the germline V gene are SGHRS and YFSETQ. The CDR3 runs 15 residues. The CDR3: CASGPTSGVQNIQYF. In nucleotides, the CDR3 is TGCGCCAGCGGCCCGACTAGCGGGGTACAAAACATTCAGTACTTC. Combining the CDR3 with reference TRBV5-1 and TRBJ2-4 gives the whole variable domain KAGVTQTPRYLIKTRGQQVTLSCSPISGHRSVSWYQQTPGQGLQFLFEYFSETQRNKGNFPGRFSGRQFSNSRSEMNVSTLELGDSALYLCASGPTSGVQNIQYFGAGTRLSVL.

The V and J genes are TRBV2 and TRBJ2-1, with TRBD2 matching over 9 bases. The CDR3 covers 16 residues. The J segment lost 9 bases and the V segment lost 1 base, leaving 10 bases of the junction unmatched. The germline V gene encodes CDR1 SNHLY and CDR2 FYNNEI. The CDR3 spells CASSEGWLAGRGEQFF. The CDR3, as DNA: TGTGCCAGCAGTGAAGGTTGGCTAGCGGGGAGGGGTGAGCAGTTCTTC. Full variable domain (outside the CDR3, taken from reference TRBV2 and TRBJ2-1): EPEVTQTPSHQVTQMGQEVILRCVPISNHLYFYWYRQILGQKVEFLVSFYNNEISEKSEIFDDQFSVERPDGSNFTLKIRSTKLEDSAMYFCASSEGWLAGRGEQFFGPGTRLTVL.

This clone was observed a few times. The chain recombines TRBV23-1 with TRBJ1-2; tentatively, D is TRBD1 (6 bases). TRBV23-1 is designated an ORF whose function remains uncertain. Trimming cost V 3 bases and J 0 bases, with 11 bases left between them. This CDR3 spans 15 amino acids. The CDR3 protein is CASSHGQIANYGYTF. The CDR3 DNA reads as TGCGCCAGCAGTCATGGACAGATAGCTAACTATGGCTACACCTTC.

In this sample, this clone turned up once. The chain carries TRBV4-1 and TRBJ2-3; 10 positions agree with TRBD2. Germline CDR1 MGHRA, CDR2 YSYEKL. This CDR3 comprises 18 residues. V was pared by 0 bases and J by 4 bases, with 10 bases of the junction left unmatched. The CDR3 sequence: CASSQEVGKRGGPDTQYF. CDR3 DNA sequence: TGCGCCAGCAGCCAAGAAGTAGGAAAGCGGGGGGGCCCAGATACGCAGTATTTT.

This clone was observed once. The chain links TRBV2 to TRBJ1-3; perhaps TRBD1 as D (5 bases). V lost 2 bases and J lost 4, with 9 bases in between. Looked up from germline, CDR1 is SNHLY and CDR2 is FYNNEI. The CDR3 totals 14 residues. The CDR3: CASSESGSGNTIYF. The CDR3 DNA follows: TGTGCCAGCAGTGAATCAGGGTCCGGAAACACCATATATTTT.

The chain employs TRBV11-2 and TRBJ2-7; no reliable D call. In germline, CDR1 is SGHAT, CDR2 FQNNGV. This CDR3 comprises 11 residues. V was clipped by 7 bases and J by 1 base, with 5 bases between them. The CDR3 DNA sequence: TGTGCCAGCAAACAGTCCTACGAGCAGTACTTC. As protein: CASKQSYEQYF.

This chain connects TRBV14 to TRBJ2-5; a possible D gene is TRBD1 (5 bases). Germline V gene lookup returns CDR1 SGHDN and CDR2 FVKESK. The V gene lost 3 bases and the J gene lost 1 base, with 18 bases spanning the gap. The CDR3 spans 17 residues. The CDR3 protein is CASSQGLTAIIQETQYF. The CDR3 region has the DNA TGTGCCAGCAGCCAGGGCCTGACAGCCATTATCCAAGAGACCCAGTACTTC.

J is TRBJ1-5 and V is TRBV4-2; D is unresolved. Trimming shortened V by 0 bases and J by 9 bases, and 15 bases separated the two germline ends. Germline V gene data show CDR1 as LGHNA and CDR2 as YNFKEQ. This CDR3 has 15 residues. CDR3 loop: CASSQDRRSEGPQHF. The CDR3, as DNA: TGTGCCAGCAGCCAAGATCGCAGGTCGGAGGGGCCCCAGCATTTT.

Here the CDR3 reads CASSPLAGGSYNEQFF. Written as DNA, the CDR3 is TGCGCCAGCAGCCCGTTAGCGGGGGGGTCCTACAATGAGCAGTTCTTC. This chain joins TRBV5-1 and TRBJ2-1; TRBD2 aligns across 11 bases. V shed 4 bases and J 1 base; nucleotides not matched to a gene: 4. The CDR3 is 16 amino acids. The germline gives CDR1 SGHRS, CDR2 YFSETQ.

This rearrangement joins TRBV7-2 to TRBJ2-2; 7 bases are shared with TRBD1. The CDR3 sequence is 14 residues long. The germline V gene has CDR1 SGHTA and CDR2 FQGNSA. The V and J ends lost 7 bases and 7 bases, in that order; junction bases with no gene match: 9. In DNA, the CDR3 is TGTGCCAGCACGGAGAGGGGGCAGGGCGGGGAGCTGTTTTTT. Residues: CASTERGQGGELFF.

CDR3 sequence: CATSRASGNQPQHF. CDR3 nucleotide sequence: TGTGCCACCAGCAGAGCCTCCGGGAATCAGCCCCAGCATTTT. The rearrangement links TRBV15 to TRBJ1-5; D gene unclear. Germline V gives CDR1 LNHNV, CDR2 YYDKDF (reference sequence). The V and J ends lost 1 base and 4 bases respectively, with 8 bases between them. CDR3 length equals 14 residues.

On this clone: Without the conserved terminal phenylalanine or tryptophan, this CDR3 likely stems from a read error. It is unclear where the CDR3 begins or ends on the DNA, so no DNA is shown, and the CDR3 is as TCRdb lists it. The CDR3 loop reads CASSQGVNTIYC. The chain joins TRBV7-8 to TRBJ1-3; the table names TRBD1, a call not compared with the DNA. Germline CDR1 and CDR2: SGHVS and FQNEAQ. Termini included, the CDR3 measures 12 amino acids.

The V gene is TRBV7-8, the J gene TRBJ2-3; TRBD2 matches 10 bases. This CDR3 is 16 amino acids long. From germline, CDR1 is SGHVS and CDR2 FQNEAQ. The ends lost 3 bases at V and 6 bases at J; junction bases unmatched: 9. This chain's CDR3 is CASSFVAGGSTDTQYF. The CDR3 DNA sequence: TGTGCCAGCAGCTTCGTAGCGGGGGGCTCTACGGATACGCAGTATTTT.

The CDR3 is CASSLPTGAMDTEAFF. The CDR3 nucleotides are TGTGCCAGCAGCCTCCCGACAGGCGCGATGGACACTGAAGCTTTCTTT. The chain combines TRBV2 with TRBJ1-1; the D gene is possibly TRBD1 (6 bases). The germline V gene has CDR1 SNHLY and CDR2 FYNNEI. The V end was cut by 6 bases, the J end by 3 bases, with 20 bases between. The CDR3 runs 16 residues.

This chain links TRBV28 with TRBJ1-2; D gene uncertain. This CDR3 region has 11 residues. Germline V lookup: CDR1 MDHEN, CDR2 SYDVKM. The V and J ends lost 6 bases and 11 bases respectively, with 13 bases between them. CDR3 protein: CASRLTTGYTF. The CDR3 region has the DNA TGTGCCAGCAGACTTACGACGGGTTACACCTTC.

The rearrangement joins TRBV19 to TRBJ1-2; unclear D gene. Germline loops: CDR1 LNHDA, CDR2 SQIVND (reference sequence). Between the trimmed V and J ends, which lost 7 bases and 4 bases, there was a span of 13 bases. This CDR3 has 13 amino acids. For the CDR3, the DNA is TGTGCCAGTAAGAGGGCCTGGGGCTATGGCTACACCTTC. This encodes CASKRAWGYGYTF.

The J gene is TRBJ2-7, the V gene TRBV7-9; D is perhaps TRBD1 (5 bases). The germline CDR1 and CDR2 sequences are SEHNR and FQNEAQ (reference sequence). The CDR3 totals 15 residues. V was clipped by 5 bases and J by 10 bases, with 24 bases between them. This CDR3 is CASSTTQQGASPQYF. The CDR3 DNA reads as TGTGCCAGCAGCACCACCCAGCAGGGCGCATCTCCCCAGTACTTC.